These T cell receptor beta chains were read from a single sample in a study of CD8 T cells in Susac syndrome. TCRdb fed the immunoSEQ multiplex PCR reads into MiXCR, producing one record per CDR3 protein. The repertoire holds under 200,000 distinct CDR3 sequences, with 92% as singletons. Sequenced material: CD4+ T cells from PBMCs. The receptors come from a human donor in good health. The conserved cysteine and the conserved F or W are not part of the CDR3 here. The D gene is left open where the match is weak.

v_call	d_call	j_call	cdr3_aa
TRBV20-1	-	TRBJ2-1	SARGKRSASYNEQF
TRBV20-1	-	TRBJ2-5	SAPAGRETQH
TRBV5-6	TRBD1	TRBJ1-5	ASSLAGTGISQPQH
TRBV6-1	-	TRBJ2-5	ASSDGTRRETQY
TRBV4-1	-	TRBJ1-4	ASTSTRTNEKLF
TRBV7-9	TRBD1	TRBJ2-2	ASSPRQGANTGELF
TRBV5-4	-	TRBJ1-5	ASSLGGRSDNQPQH
TRBV20-1	-	TRBJ2-5	SAPAAQGGSETQY
TRBV27	-	TRBJ1-2	ASNPPYSGYT
TRBV5-1	-	TRBJ2-6	ASSLFWSSGANVLT
TRBV4-1	TRBD2	TRBJ2-1	ASSQGLAGGPSYNEQF
TRBV24-1	-	TRBJ1-5	ATIWGGVSNQPQH
TRBV6-5	-	TRBJ2-7	ASILLWGDGYEQY
TRBV6-1	-	TRBJ2-3	ASTEATSTDTQY
TRBV5-1	-	TRBJ2-5	ASSGRGAETQY